Listed below are T cell receptor beta chains from one sample, sequenced in a study of blood T cell repertoires in COVID-19. Libraries were prepared by immunoSEQ multiplex PCR; TCRdb keeps only in-frame clonotypes and omits some of them. This table holds 180,000 or so clones, roughly 87% found once. Specimen: PBMCs or T cells enriched from blood (not recorded which). Source of these receptors: a human donor with acute COVID-19. The donor label of this sample is uncertain. CDR3s include the opening cysteine and the closing phenylalanine or tryptophan.

J | V | CDR3
TRBJ2-3 | TRBV7-9 | CASTFSRGGPDTQYF
TRBJ1-1 | TRBV5-6 | CASSYGTPNTEAFF
TRBJ1-6 | TRBV12-5 | CASGLVSSPRGSGRNSPLHF
TRBJ2-3 | TRBV11-2 | CASSSLLSGGLVATQYF
TRBJ2-2 | TRBV2 | CASVPDRGRDGELFF
TRBJ1-1 | TRBV5-5 | CASSLGARDTEAFF
TRBJ1-6 | TRBV2 | CASSEAGPPFGSPLHF
TRBJ2-7 | TRBV7-2 | CASSLVSTYEQYF
TRBJ2-3 | TRBV10-3 | CAISDSLAPSSTDTQYF
TRBJ2-7 | TRBV28 | CASSLSRYEQYF
TRBJ2-6 | TRBV19 | CASSPESSGANVLTF
TRBJ1-6 | TRBV7-9 | CATTASGGNSYNSPLHF
TRBJ1-2 | TRBV24-1 | CATSGHRDTNYGYTF
TRBJ2-7 | TRBV7-2 | CASSNGPVNEQYF
TRBJ2-7 | TRBV6-5 | CASSPGQDASYEQYF
TRBJ2-7 | TRBV7-9 | CASSSPRGGAYEQYF
TRBJ1-1 | TRBV6-5 | CASSSRLMNTEAFF
TRBJ2-4 | TRBV2 | CASSEDQGLRNIQYF
TRBJ1-6 | TRBV27 | CASSLTGGLTPLHF
TRBJ1-5 | TRBV7-2 | CASSPGELQEPQHF
TRBJ2-5 | TRBV29-1 | CSAMGGALETQYF
TRBJ2-7 | TRBV2 | CASSYQYEQYF
TRBJ2-1 | TRBV7-3 | CASSLNTRIDEQFF
TRBJ1-2 | TRBV28 | CASSYSSRGRENGYTF
TRBJ2-7 | TRBV30 | CAWSIWGLHYEQYF
TRBJ2-7 | TRBV10-3 | CAIQQGTSREQYF
TRBJ1-2 | TRBV19 | CASKIQGAYGYTF
TRBJ1-1 | TRBV6-5 | CASSPSVYAGVAFF
TRBJ2-1 | TRBV4-1 | CASSPAGRRDEQFF
TRBJ1-5 | TRBV4-2 | CASSLGTGGQPQHF
TRBJ2-5 | TRBV9 | CASSVEGWDTKNQETQYF
TRBJ2-1 | TRBV2 | CASSSRGYNEQFF
TRBJ1-2 | TRBV24-1 | CATSDSGRQGANGYTF
TRBJ1-1 | TRBV30 | CAWSAQKQTEAFF
TRBJ1-5 | TRBV7-9 | CASSLVGTGNQPQHF
TRBJ1-3 | TRBV7-4 | CATPRGDAPDTIYF
TRBJ2-1 | TRBV5-1 | CASSLVTALINEQFF
TRBJ1-1 | TRBV18 | CASSPTGKWNTEAFF
TRBJ1-4 | TRBV6-5 | CASSKSQEKLFF
TRBJ1-2 | TRBV9 | CASSSSGRGVYGYTF
TRBJ1-2 | TRBV6-1 | CASSEFPSSRGNGYTF
TRBJ2-3 | TRBV4-2 | CASTRDRDTDTQYF
TRBJ2-2 | TRBV5-4 | CASSSYPGHPNTGELFF
TRBJ1-2 | TRBV15 | CATSPDGGPPAKFYGYTF
TRBJ2-5 | TRBV5-1 | CASSRSGGQGETQYF
TRBJ2-3 | TRBV3-1/TRBV3-2 | CASSLGLAGVTDTQYF
TRBJ2-3 | TRBV4-2 | CASSQAPSGGQHTQYF
TRBJ2-2 | TRBV19 | CASSIVGPNTGELFF
TRBJ1-5 | TRBV7-8 | CASSQDRANQPQHF